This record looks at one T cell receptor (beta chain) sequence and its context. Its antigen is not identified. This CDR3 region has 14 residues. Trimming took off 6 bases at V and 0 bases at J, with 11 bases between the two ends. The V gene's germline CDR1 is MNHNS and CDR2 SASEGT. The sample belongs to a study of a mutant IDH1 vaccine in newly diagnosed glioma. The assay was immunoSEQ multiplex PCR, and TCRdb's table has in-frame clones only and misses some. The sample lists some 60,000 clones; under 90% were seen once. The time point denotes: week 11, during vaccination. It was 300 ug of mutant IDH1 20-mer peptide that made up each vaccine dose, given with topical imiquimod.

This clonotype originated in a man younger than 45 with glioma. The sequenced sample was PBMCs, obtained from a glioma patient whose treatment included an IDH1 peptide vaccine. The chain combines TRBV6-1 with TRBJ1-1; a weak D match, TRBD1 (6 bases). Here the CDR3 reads CASRGQPLNTEAFF. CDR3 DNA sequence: TGTGCCAGCAGAGGACAGCCCTTGAACACTGAAGCTTTCTTT.